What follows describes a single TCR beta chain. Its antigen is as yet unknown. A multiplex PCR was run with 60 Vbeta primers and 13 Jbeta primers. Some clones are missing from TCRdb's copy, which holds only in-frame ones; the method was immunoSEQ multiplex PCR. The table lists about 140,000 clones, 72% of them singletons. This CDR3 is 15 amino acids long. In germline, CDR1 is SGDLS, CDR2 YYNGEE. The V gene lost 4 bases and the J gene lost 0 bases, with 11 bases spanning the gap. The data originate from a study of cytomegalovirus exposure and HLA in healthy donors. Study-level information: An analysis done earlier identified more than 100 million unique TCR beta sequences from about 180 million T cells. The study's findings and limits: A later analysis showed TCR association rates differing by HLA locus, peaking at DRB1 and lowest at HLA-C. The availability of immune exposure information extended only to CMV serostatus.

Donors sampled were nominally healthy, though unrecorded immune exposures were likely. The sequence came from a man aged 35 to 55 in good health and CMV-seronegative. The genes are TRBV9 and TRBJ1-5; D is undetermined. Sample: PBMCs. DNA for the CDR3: TGTGCCAGCAGCAGACACGCTGGTAGCAATCAGCCCCAGCATTTT. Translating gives CASSRHAGSNQPQHF.